This passage covers 3 T cell receptor beta chains from one sample sequenced in a study of blood T cells in healthy people across ages. Using a J-beta primer mix together with a sample-barcoded 5' primer, a second PCR was run for about 6 to 12 cycles. Each CDR3 protein gets one entry after TCRdb re-called the 5' RACE reads with MiXCR. This repertoire shows about 800,000 distinct CDR3 sequences, more than 20% found once; its top ten account for more than 3%. This same sample was also part of a study on T cells of mothers and their children.

Source material: blood. The source is a boy between 10 and 17 years old in good health.

This clonotype was found a few times. One junction end does not reproduce the germline sequence, and a read error may be involved. V is TRBV29-1 and J is TRBJ2-1; TRBD2 might be the D (5 bases). CDR1 SQVTM and CDR2 ANQGSEA come from the germline V gene. The CDR3 extends over 12 amino acids. The CDR3 protein is CSVAVYSYERYF. The CDR3 DNA follows: TGCAGCGTTGCGGTCTACTCCTACGAGCGGTACTTC.

In nucleotides, the CDR3 is TGTGCCAGCAGTTACGTCTTTAGGACTGAAGCTTTCTTT. Its translation: CASSYVFRTEAFF. The J gene is TRBJ1-1, the V gene TRBV6-2 or TRBV6-3; D gene uncertain. V was clipped by 2 bases and J by 5 bases, with 9 bases between them. The CDR3 runs 13 residues. The V gene's germline CDR1 is MNHEY and CDR2 SVGEGT.

The J gene is TRBJ2-7, the V gene TRBV18, with 7 nucleotides matching TRBD1. V lost 3 bases and J lost 4; bases outside the gene matches: 3. The CDR3 is 13 amino acids. Germline loops: CDR1 KGHSH, CDR2 LQKENI. The CDR3 loop reads CASSPGQKYEQYF. CDR3 DNA: TGTGCCAGCTCACCGGGACAGAAATACGAGCAGTACTTC.